The 17 T cell receptor beta chains below come from one sample, sequenced in a study of cytomegalovirus exposure and HLA in healthy donors. Both 60 Vbeta primers and 13 Jbeta primers went into the PCR. The table came from immunoSEQ multiplex PCR; TCRdb's copy has only in-frame clones and leaves some out. Among over 250,000 clones listed, around 65% were seen once. The source material was PBMCs. The source of these receptors is a female donor in good health and CMV-seronegative.

J is TRBJ2-5 and V is TRBV5-8, with a tentative D call TRBD1 (6 bases). This CDR3 has 9 amino acids. CDR1 SGHTS and CDR2 YDEGEE come from the germline V gene. This CDR3 is CGGQGEQYF. CDR3 nucleotide sequence: TGTGGGGGGCAAGGGGAGCAGTACTTC.

This chain joins TRBV18 and TRBJ1-4, with 7 bases identical to TRBD1. The CDR3 totals 16 residues. Looked up from germline, CDR1 is KGHSH and CDR2 is LQKENI. V shed 2 bases and J 8 bases; nucleotides not matched to a gene: 11. The CDR3 spells CASSPDQPRTGEKLFF. The CDR3 DNA reads TGTGCCAGCTCACCAGATCAACCGAGGACAGGCGAAAAACTGTTTTTT.

This chain connects TRBV6-4 to TRBJ1-1, with no clear D. V lost 5 bases and J 1 base, leaving 8 bases between the germline ends. The V gene's germline CDR1 is MRHNA and CDR2 SNTAGT. This CDR3 comprises 13 residues. CDR3 nucleotide sequence: TGTGCCAGCAGTCAGTCTGGGAACACTGAAGCTTTCTTT. This gives the protein CASSQSGNTEAFF.

This clone was seen a handful of times. V is TRBV7-3 and J is TRBJ2-2; 7 positions agree with TRBD2. CDR1 and CDR2 from the germline V gene are SGHTA and FQGTGA. V gave up 2 bases and J gave up 2 bases; unmatched junction bases: 5. The length of the CDR3 is 16 residues. The CDR3 region is CASSLASGSNTGELFF. In DNA form, the CDR3 reads TGTGCCAGCAGCTTAGCTAGCGGAAGTAACACCGGGGAGCTGTTTTTT.

The genes are TRBV9 and TRBJ2-3, with no clear D. From germline, CDR1 is SGDLS and CDR2 YYNGEE. The CDR3 sequence is 15 residues long. V lost 0 bases and J 1 base, leaving 9 bases between the germline ends. DNA of the CDR3: TGTGCCAGCAGCGTAGTGTATGGAGGCACAGATACGCAGTATTTT. It specifies CASSVVYGGTDTQYF.

The chain is built from TRBV29-1 and TRBJ2-2, with D possibly being TRBD2 (5 bases). Germline-derived CDR1 and CDR2 are SQVTM and ANQGSEA. Trimming shortened V by 3 bases and J by 6 bases, and 11 bases separated the two germline ends. The CDR3 sequence is 13 residues long. The CDR3 spells CSVDGVYPGELFF. Written as DNA, the CDR3 is TGCAGCGTTGACGGGGTTTACCCCGGGGAGCTGTTTTTT.

The V and J genes are TRBV7-9 and TRBJ1-2; 7 nucleotides agree with TRBD1. In germline, CDR1 is SEHNR, CDR2 FQNEAQ (reference sequence). The CDR3 is made up of 13 amino acids. J gave up 6 bases and V 0 bases, and 1 base lay outside the gene matches. The CDR3 sequence is CASSLAQGDGYTF. The CDR3 DNA sequence: TGTGCCAGCAGCTTAGCCCAGGGGGATGGCTACACCTTC.

The chain links TRBV7-9 to TRBJ1-2; D remains ambiguous. The V gene's germline CDR1 is SEHNR and CDR2 FQNEAQ (reference sequence). Trimming cost V 7 bases and J 0 bases, with 9 bases left between them. The CDR3 has 13 residues. The CDR3 nucleotides are TGTGCCAGCATGCGATTACCTAACTATGGCTACACCTTC. Translating gives CASMRLPNYGYTF.

V and J are TRBV10-3 and TRBJ2-7; the match to TRBD2 covers 7 bases. The CDR3 loop spans 16 amino acids. V was clipped by 2 bases and J by 7 bases; unmatched bases: 14. The germline V gene has CDR1 ENHRY and CDR2 SYGVKD. The CDR3 sequence: CAISETVAGRAGEQYF. The CDR3 nucleotides are TGTGCCATCAGTGAGACCGTAGCGGGCCGGGCGGGGGAGCAGTACTTC.

The V gene is TRBV5-6, the J gene TRBJ2-5, with 7 positions matching TRBD2. The J call is doubtful: the DNA matches TRBJ2-7 better. The V gene's germline CDR1 is SGHDT and CDR2 YYEEEE. The CDR3 is made up of 15 amino acids. The CDR3 protein is CASSLPSGKMYEQYF. For the CDR3, the DNA is TGTGCCAGCAGCCTTCCTAGCGGAAAAATGTACGAGCAGTACTTC.

V is TRBV6-4 and J is TRBJ2-1; TRBD2 matches at 10 bases. The ends lost 0 bases at V and 6 bases at J; junction bases unmatched: 5. CDR1 is MRHNA and CDR2 is SNTAGT in the germline V gene. CDR3 length equals 16 residues. The CDR3 protein is CASSDSAASGSNEQFF. CDR3 in DNA: TGTGCCAGCAGTGACTCGGCGGCTAGCGGGAGCAATGAGCAGTTCTTC.

The DNA for the CDR3 is TGCGCCAGCAGCTTCGGGGATGTGAACACTGAAGCTTTCTTT. This sequence encodes CASSFGDVNTEAFF. V gene TRBV5-1 combines with J gene TRBJ1-1, with D uncertain. This CDR3 contains 14 residues. CDR1 and CDR2 (germline): SGHRS, YFSETQ. Trimming pared 2 bases from V and 0 bases from J, leaving 8 bases between.

V is TRBV1 and J is TRBJ2-2; TRBD2, the table's D call, was not compared with the DNA. TRBV1 has pseudogene status. This CDR3 spans 13 amino acids. The CDR3 nucleotides read TGCACCAGCAGCCCAAGCCGGGCCGGGGAGCTGTTTTTT. This codes for CTSSPSRAGELFF.

This clone has a single count. The rearrangement uses TRBV4-1 and TRBJ2-5; D is unclear. CDR3 length: 15 residues. The V and J ends lost 1 base and 5 bases respectively, with 14 bases between them. Germline V gives CDR1 MGHRA, CDR2 YSYEKL. The CDR3 sequence is CASSQVLGDFETQYF. The CDR3 nucleotides are TGCGCCAGCAGCCAAGTGTTAGGAGACTTCGAGACCCAGTACTTC.

This rearrangement joins TRBV5-1 to TRBJ2-1; 7 bases align to TRBD1. Germline CDR1 reads SGHRS; CDR2 reads YFSETQ. J lost 0 bases, V lost 4 bases, and 13 bases had no gene match. The CDR3 spans 18 residues. The CDR3 protein is CASSGTGESRVSYNEQFF. CDR3 DNA: TGCGCCAGCAGCGGTACAGGGGAAAGTAGAGTCTCCTACAATGAGCAGTTCTTC.

This chain joins TRBV6-6 and TRBJ1-3; maybe TRBD1 (5 bases). V dropped 3 bases and J dropped 2 bases, with 11 bases sitting between them. Germline assignment: CDR1 MNHNY and CDR2 SVGAGI (reference sequence). The CDR3 contains 15 residues. The CDR3 loop reads CASSYGGGPGNTIYF. CDR3 in DNA: TGTGCCAGCAGTTATGGGGGAGGGCCTGGAAACACCATATATTTT.

V is TRBV6-5 and J is TRBJ1-2, with D tentatively TRBD1 (5 bases). The CDR3 is made up of 13 amino acids. Looked up from germline, CDR1 is MNHEY and CDR2 is SVGAGI. The V gene lost 7 bases and the J gene lost 7 bases, with 16 bases spanning the gap. The CDR3 region has the DNA TGTGCCAGCACCAAAGGCCAAGGGGCTGGCTACACCTTC. Protein product: CASTKGQGAGYTF.